Sequencing of this T cell receptor beta chain was carried out in a study of regulatory T cells in long-lasting Graves disease. Turning to the study itself: Under 3 months of antithyroid drugs had been taken by newly diagnosed Graves' patients. Points from the study as a whole: Persistent cases of Graves' showed reduced TCR diversity relative to newly diagnosed patients. Favored gene segments in persistent disease were TRBV28, TRBJ1-2 and TRBJ2-5.

This clonotype was counted at least ten times. What it binds is not known. Libraries of TCR beta came from iRepertoire HTBI primers plus Arm-PCR of CDR3 regions. In TCRdb, the multiplex PCR reads were re-called with MiXCR into one record per CDR3 protein. The table shows 250,000 or so distinct CDR3 sequences, with 20% occurring only once. Time point specified: newly diagnosed GD, antithyroid drugs for less than 3 months. The TCR library was prepared using RNA isolated from PBMCs. Patients were enrolled at an endocrinology department in Xi'an, China. The V segment lost 5 bases and the J segment 7 bases; nucleotides outside the gene matches: 3. CDR1 is LNHNV, CDR2 YYDKDF, per germline (reference sequence). This CDR3 spans 13 amino acids.

This specimen consisted of peripheral blood mononuclear cells (PBMCs), obtained at new diagnosis, from a patient treated with antithyroid drugs. This rearrangement joins TRBV15 to TRBJ2-2; 8 positions match TRBD1. This receptor was identified in a female donor with Graves disease. DNA for the CDR3: TGTGCCACCAGCGGACAGGGTATCGGGGAGCTGTTTTTT. It encodes CATSGQGIGELFF.